Presented here are 11 T cell receptor beta chains from one specimen sequenced in a study of shared clonotypes between healthy human individuals. Only CD45RO-negative cells positively selected for CCR7 counted as naive CD8 cells, so terminally differentiated effector memory CD45RA+ cells were excluded. Sequenced by immunoSEQ multiplex PCR; TCRdb stores in-frame clones only, minus some. The sample has some 2 million clones; about 95% are singletons. What was sequenced was naive CD8+ T cells sorted from blood. These receptors were taken from a man aged 18 to 35 in good health.

The chain employs TRBV19 and TRBJ2-7, with D possibly TRBD1 on 6 matching bases. Trimming shortened V by 1 base and J by 7 bases, and 17 bases separated the two germline ends. This CDR3 contains 15 residues. Germline V gene lookup returns CDR1 LNHDA and CDR2 SQIVND (reference sequence). The CDR3 DNA reads TGTGCCAGTAGTATAGTGGTGGGGGCAGAGGATGAGCAGTACTTC. The encoded protein is CASSIVVGAEDEQYF.

This chain links TRBV7-6 with TRBJ2-1, with D unclear. The germline CDR1 and CDR2 sequences are SGHVS and FNYEAQ. CDR3 size: 11 residues. The germline V and J ends were trimmed by 8 bases and 6 bases, with 8 bases remaining between them. The chain's CDR3 is CASDAGNEQFF. CDR3 in DNA: TGTGCCAGCGATGCAGGCAATGAGCAGTTCTTC.

This clone was counted once. The chain recombines TRBV29-1 with TRBJ2-7, with 7 bases lining up with TRBD1. The CDR3 sequence is 13 residues long. With V trimmed by 4 bases and J by 7 bases, 10 bases remained unmatched. In germline, CDR1 is SQVTM, CDR2 ANQGSEA. The CDR3 loop is CSVGTGPLKEQYF. Written as DNA, the CDR3 is TGCAGCGTTGGGACAGGTCCTCTTAAAGAGCAGTACTTC.

This rearrangement joins TRBV2 to TRBJ2-7; 8 bases are a match to TRBD2. This CDR3 is built from 14 residues. Germline V gene lookup returns CDR1 SNHLY and CDR2 FYNNEI. J lost 1 base, V lost 6 bases, and 5 bases had no gene match. CDR3: CASRLIAGSYEQYF. The CDR3 coding sequence is TGTGCCAGCAGGCTGATAGCGGGATCCTACGAGCAGTACTTC. The entire variable domain, with the rest obtained from reference TRBV2 and TRBJ2-7, is as follows: EPEVTQTPSHQVTQMGQEVILRCVPISNHLYFYWYRQILGQKVEFLVSFYNNEISEKSEIFDDQFSVERPDGSNFTLKIRSTKLEDSAMYFCASRLIAGSYEQYFGPGTRLTVT.

The chain has TRBV27 and TRBJ1-2, with D tentatively TRBD1 (6 bases). V dropped 5 bases and J dropped 3 bases, with 22 bases sitting between them. This CDR3 is built from 17 residues. CDR1 and CDR2 (germline): MNHEY, SMNVEV (reference sequence). This CDR3 is CASSPQDRGQYHYGYTF. The CDR3 DNA follows: TGTGCCAGCAGTCCCCAAGATCGTGGACAGTATCACTATGGCTACACCTTC.

The J gene is TRBJ2-1, the V gene TRBV14, with TRBD2 identical over 12 bases. The ends lost 3 bases at V and 6 bases at J; junction bases unmatched: 9. CDR3 length equals 17 residues. CDR1 is SGHDN, CDR2 FVKESK, per germline. The CDR3 is CASSHLAGGLGLNEQFF. For the CDR3, the DNA is TGTGCCAGCAGCCATCTAGCGGGGGGGCTCGGACTCAATGAGCAGTTCTTC.

The J gene is TRBJ2-7, the V gene TRBV28; no clear D gene. Germline CDR1 MDHEN, CDR2 SYDVKM. The CDR3 covers 13 residues. The V and J ends lost 8 bases and 1 base respectively, with 12 bases between them. The DNA of the CDR3 is TGTGCCAGCGGCGGACGGAGTTCCTACGAGCAGTACTTC. This codes for CASGGRSSYEQYF.

The chain joins TRBV4-3 to TRBJ2-6; 8 bases agree with TRBD1. With V trimmed by 3 bases and J by 1 base, 11 bases remained unmatched. This CDR3 comprises 19 residues. Looked up from germline, CDR1 is LGHNA and CDR2 is YSLEER. CDR3 sequence: CASSQMLGQGTSGANVLTF. CDR3 coding DNA: TGCGCCAGCAGCCAGATGCTCGGACAGGGCACTTCTGGGGCCAACGTCCTGACTTTC.

The chain links TRBV21-1 to TRBJ1-5; the table's D call, TRBD1, was not checked against the DNA. TRBV21-1 is a known pseudogene. The CDR3 is 11 amino acids. The CDR3 loop is CASSKVGQEDF. The CDR3 DNA follows: TGTGCCAGCAGCAAAGTGGGACAGGAGGATTTT.

The chain combines TRBV4-1 with TRBJ2-3; D is perhaps TRBD2 (5 bases). The germline V gene encodes CDR1 MGHRA and CDR2 YSYEKL. V was cut by 3 bases and J by 4 bases, with 8 bases left in between. The CDR3 loop spans 13 amino acids. The CDR3 DNA follows: TGCGCCAGCAGCCATGAGGGTTCAGATACGCAGTATTTT. This gives the protein CASSHEGSDTQYF.

The chain combines TRBV9 with TRBJ1-5, with TRBD1 as a possible D gene (5 bases). The germline CDR1 and CDR2 sequences are SGDLS and YYNGEE. V was cut by 7 bases and J by 5 bases, with 16 bases left in between. CDR3 length: 14 residues. The CDR3 region is CASGTDRPDQPQHF. In nucleotides, the CDR3 is TGTGCCAGCGGGACTGATCGGCCGGATCAGCCCCAGCATTTT. The entire variable domain, with the rest obtained from reference TRBV9 and TRBJ1-5, is as follows: DSGVTQTPKHLITATGQRVTLRCSPRSGDLSVYWYQQSLDQGLQFLIQYYNGEERAKGNILERFSAQQFPDLHSELNLSSLELGDSALYFCASGTDRPDQPQHFGDGTRLSIL.